The 14 T cell receptor beta chains presented below share a single source sample, sequenced in a study of monozygotic twins with cystic fibrosis. Repertoires were generated with immunoSEQ multiplex PCR, while TCRdb's copy carries only in-frame clones and drops some. Here the sample spans about 7,500 clones, around 94% being singletons. The sequencing sample was made of blood. These receptor sequences come from a boy between 2 and 10 years old with cystic fibrosis.

This clone appeared a single time. V gene TRBV7-6 combines with J gene TRBJ2-7, with D possibly being TRBD1 (6 bases). From germline, CDR1 is SGHVS and CDR2 FNYEAQ. CDR3 length equals 13 residues. V gave up 3 bases and J gave up 5 bases, with 11 bases separating them. DNA of the CDR3: TGTGCCAGCAGCTTTGGCAGGGGTGACGAGCAGTACTTC. As protein: CASSFGRGDEQYF.

The count of this clone is one. This chain connects TRBV9 to TRBJ1-5; 10 positions agree with TRBD1. The CDR3 consists of 15 residues. V lost 4 bases to trimming and J lost 3 bases; unmatched junction nucleotides: 4. Germline V lookup: CDR1 SGDLS, CDR2 YYNGEE. The CDR3 protein is CASSQGTGVNQPQHF. CDR3 in DNA: TGTGCCAGCAGCCAAGGGACAGGGGTCAATCAGCCCCAGCATTTT.

Only one count was recorded for this clone. The V gene is TRBV2, the J gene TRBJ2-7, with unresolved D. Trimming took off 10 bases at V and 3 bases at J, with 10 bases between the two ends. Per the germline V gene, CDR1 is SNHLY and CDR2 is FYNNEI. This CDR3 spans 11 amino acids. The CDR3 DNA follows: TGTGCCACACGTGTGGACTACGAGCAGTACTTC. Translation: CATRVDYEQYF.

The CDR3 reads CASSLGTGRGYTF. The CDR3 nucleotides read TGTGCCAGCAGCCTGGGGACAGGGAGGGGCTACACCTTC. J is TRBJ1-2 and V is TRBV5-4, with 9 bases fitting TRBD1. This CDR3 comprises 13 residues. Germline CDR1 SGHNT, CDR2 YYREEE (reference sequence). V shed 4 bases and J 8 bases; nucleotides not matched to a gene: 6.

CDR3 bases: TGTGCCAGCAGCGACACAGGGGGCGAACAGTACTTC. Its protein is CASSDTGGEQYF. The chain links TRBV9 to TRBJ2-7; TRBD1 aligns across 9 bases. This CDR3 spans 12 amino acids. V lost 3 bases and J lost 10; bases outside the gene matches: 5. Germline CDR1 is SGDLS and CDR2 is YYNGEE.

The chain links TRBV27 to TRBJ2-5; D may be TRBD1 or TRBD2 (5 bases each). The CDR3 is 14 amino acids. The V and J ends lost 4 bases and 1 base respectively, with 10 bases between them. The germline V gene encodes CDR1 MNHEY and CDR2 SMNVEV (reference sequence). As DNA, the CDR3 is TGTGCCAGCAGTTCCACGGGACCCCAAGAGACCCAGTACTTC. This gives the protein CASSSTGPQETQYF.

The V and J genes are TRBV6-5 and TRBJ2-5; 10 bases align to TRBD2. With V trimmed by 6 bases and J by 5 bases, 9 bases remained unmatched. The CDR3 spans 15 residues. Germline V CDR1 and CDR2: MNHEY, SVGAGI. The CDR3 loop reads CASRLGLAVGETQYF. For the CDR3, the DNA is TGTGCCAGCAGGCTCGGACTAGCGGTGGGGGAGACCCAGTACTTC.

This clone was seen just once. This chain links TRBV7-2 with TRBJ1-1; no clear D. The CDR3 contains 14 residues. Trimming left V 5 bases short and J 0 bases short, with 10 bases between. Germline assignment: CDR1 SGHTA and CDR2 FQGNSA. This chain's CDR3 is CASSPGLMNTEAFF. For the CDR3, the DNA is TGTGCCAGCAGCCCCGGCCTCATGAACACTGAAGCTTTCTTT.

The V call is TRBV7-2, the J call TRBJ1-1; unclear D gene. Looked up from germline, CDR1 is SGHTA and CDR2 is FQGNSA. Trimming removed 1 base at V and 0 bases at J, with 9 bases between. The CDR3 totals 15 residues. The chain's CDR3 is CASSLDPRMNTEAFF. The CDR3 region has the DNA TGTGCCAGCAGCTTAGATCCACGGATGAACACTGAAGCTTTCTTT.

J is TRBJ2-3 and V is TRBV11-3, with D tentatively TRBD1 (5 bases). Trimming left V 1 base short and J 1 base short, with 9 bases between. From germline, CDR1 is SGHNT and CDR2 YENEEA. The CDR3 contains 15 residues. CDR3 nucleotide sequence: TGTGCCAGCAGCTTAGGGGGCAGGGGCACAGATACGCAGTATTTT. Protein product: CASSLGGRGTDTQYF. The full variable domain, its missing parts supplied by reference TRBV11-3 and TRBJ2-3, is EAGVVQSPRYKIIEKKQPVAFWCNPISGHNTLYWYLQNLGQGPELLIRYENEEAVDDSQLPKDRFSAERLKGVDSTLKIQPAELGDSAVYLCASSLGGRGTDTQYFGPGTRLTVL.

The genes are TRBV12-2 and TRBJ1-4; TRBD1, the D gene given by the table, was not confirmed from the DNA. TRBV12-2 is an annotated pseudogene. CDR3 length equals 16 residues. Here the CDR3 DNA reads TGTGCAAGTCGCTTATCATACAGGGGTGGGAACGAAAAACTGTTTTTT. As protein: CASRLSYRGGNEKLFF.

Worth noting for this clone: The junction departs from germline at one end; a sequencing error may be responsible. This rearrangement joins TRBV7-7 to TRBJ2-3, with D perhaps TRBD1 (5 bases). CDR3 length: 17 amino acids. The germline V gene has CDR1 SSHAT and CDR2 FNYEAQ (reference sequence). The CDR3 spells CASSPTVEAGSTDTQYF. The DNA of the CDR3 is TGTGCTAGCAGCCCCACTGTTGAGGCAGGGAGCACAGATACGCAGTATTTT.

The rearrangement uses TRBV5-1 and TRBJ2-2; 8 nucleotides line up with TRBD1. Trimming cost V 4 bases and J 1 base; bases outside gene matches: 3. Germline assignment: CDR1 SGHRS and CDR2 YFSETQ. CDR3 size: 15 residues. CDR3: CASSPGTGNTGELFF. The CDR3 bases are TGCGCCAGCAGCCCCGGGACAGGGAACACCGGGGAGCTGTTTTTT.

V and J are TRBV14 and TRBJ1-6; D is ambiguous. With 5 bases removed from V and 2 bases from J, the gap between germline ends came to 10 bases. CDR1 is SGHDN and CDR2 is FVKESK in the germline V gene. This CDR3 region has 15 residues. In DNA form, the CDR3 reads TGTGCCAGCAGCGTCGAAGGCGCCTATAATTCACCCCTCCACTTT. This sequence encodes CASSVEGAYNSPLHF.